This T cell receptor (beta chain) came from a study of blood T cell repertoires in COVID-19. About the study: Samples representing acute and convalescent COVID-19 were sourced from the United States, Italy and Spain. From T cells, B-cell-depleted T cells, or PBMCs came the material, which was cDNA or gDNA.

CDR1 MNHEY and CDR2 SMNVEV come from the germline V gene (reference sequence). The CDR3 totals 15 residues. With V trimmed by 0 bases and J by 9 bases, 7 bases remained unmatched. In the study's own analysis: Nucleated cell number was recorded as an estimate derived from reference gene primer amplification. The protocol was immunoSEQ multiplex PCR, while the TCRdb copy is restricted to in-frame clones and leaves out a portion. The DNA gave D and trimming, while V, J and clone size come from that table. The sample lists fewer than 200,000 clones, around 90% seen once, with about a quarter in the top ten.

Source material: peripheral blood. The chain uses TRBV27 and TRBJ2-1, with 8 bases lining up with TRBD1. The sequence derives from a man aged 55 to 69 with acute or convalescent COVID-19. For the CDR3, the DNA is TGTGCCAGCAGTTTATCGCGGGCAGGGGGCTTTGAGCAGTTCTTC. Translating it yields CASSLSRAGGFEQFF.